This entry is about one T cell receptor (beta chain). What it recognizes is unknown. These data belong to a study of shared clonotypes between healthy human individuals. Study-level findings and limits: Naive subsets tended to show greater estimated richness than memory subsets. Researchers sampled blood only, noting tissue repertoires likely differ.

Positive CCR7 selection of CD45RO-negative cells yielded the naive CD8 cells, and terminally differentiated effector memory CD45RA+ cells were excluded. The germline V gene encodes CDR1 MRHNA and CDR2 SNTAGT. This CDR3 contains 13 residues. V was clipped by 2 bases and J by 3 bases, with 7 bases between them. Sequencing used immunoSEQ multiplex PCR; TCRdb keeps in-frame clones, though not all of them. Counted here are approximately 2,000,000 clones, about 93% occurring once; the ten biggest clones make up 1.5% to 2%. Sequenced sample: naive CD8+ T cells from PBMCs. The origin of this receptor is a man in his late teens or twenties in good health. Some clones in this sample may be carry-over from other donors' samples. V usage is TRBV6-4 and J usage is TRBJ1-1; D unresolved. CDR3 residues: CASSDGRHTEAFF. For the CDR3, the DNA is TGTGCCAGCAGTGACGGACGGCACACTGAAGCTTTCTTT.